These T cell receptor beta chains were read from a single sample in a study of T cell repertoires in cytomegalovirus infection. TCRdb recomputed calls from the reads with MiXCR, one row per CDR3 protein. The sample lists approximately 290,000 distinct CDR3 sequences, about 25% occurring once. Sequencing input: PBMCs. The receptors come from a human donor in good health (CMV status not recorded). Some clones in this sample may be carry-over from other donors' samples. The CDR3 runs from the conserved cysteine through the conserved F or W. D genes are given only for firm matches. Rows may omit the clone size; those that give it use once, few, many or a size class.

j_call v_call clone_size d_call cdr3_nt cdr3_aa
TRBJ2-3 TRBV7-8 many NA TGTGCCAGCAGCCCCCCTGGGCGGGCTAGACGGGATACGCAGTATTTT CASSPPGRARRDTQYF
TRBJ1-4 TRBV11-2 few NA TGTGCCAGCACCCCAGCCGCAACTAATGAAAAACTGTTTTTT CASTPAATNEKLFF
TRBJ1-2 TRBV7-2 NA TRBD1 TGTGCCAGCAGCTTTGACAGGGGAATGTATGGCTACACCTTC CASSFDRGMYGYTF
TRBJ2-5 TRBV20-1 NA TRBD1 TGCAGTGCTAGATGGACAGGGGCAGAGACCCAGTACTTC CSARWTGAETQYF
TRBJ2-5 TRBV11-2 many NA TGTGCCAGCAGCTTAGGAGGTTTGGGGAAAGAGACCCAGTACTTC CASSLGGLGKETQYF
TRBJ2-5 TRBV5-6 NA NA TGTGCCAGCAGCTTGGGCCCCGTGTTGGCCCAGTACTTC CASSLGPVLAQYF
TRBJ2-7 TRBV6-1 many NA TGTGCCAGCAGTAACCAGTCATACAGGAATCCGGACTTC CASSNQSYRNPDF
TRBJ1-2 TRBV7-9 few TRBD1 TGTGCCAGCAGCTTCTCCGGGACAGGGGGCTATGGCTACACCTTC CASSFSGTGGYGYTF
TRBJ2-1 TRBV19 NA TRBD1 TGTGCCAGTACCCCGGACAGGGGAAGCTACAATGAGCAGTTCTTC CASTPDRGSYNEQFF
TRBJ2-4 TRBV6-6 NA NA TGTGCCAGCAGTTACTCCGGGGGATTGGCCAAAAACATTCAGTACTTC CASSYSGGLAKNIQYF
TRBJ2-1 TRBV19 many NA TGTGCCAGTAGTACAGGGTTCGAGTACAATGAGCAGTTCTTC CASSTGFEYNEQFF
TRBJ2-7 TRBV7-2 many NA TGTGCCAGCAGCTTTATTGGTCCCGGGAGTCAGCAGTACTTC CASSFIGPGSQQYF
TRBJ2-1 TRBV6-1 NA TRBD2 TGTGCCAGCAGTGACCTAGCGGGGAACTCCTACAATGAGCAGTTCTTC CASSDLAGNSYNEQFF
TRBJ2-4 TRBV7-9 many NA TGTGCCAGCAGCTTAGGAACAGGACCTCTAGCCAAAAACATTCAGTACTTC CASSLGTGPLAKNIQYF
TRBJ1-1 TRBV14 few NA TGTGCCAGCAGCCAAGATATGAACACTGAAGCTTTCTTT CASSQDMNTEAFF
TRBJ2-5 TRBV7-7 few TRBD1 TGTGCCAGCAGCAAAGACAGGGGCAAGACCCAGTACTTC CASSKDRGKTQYF
TRBJ2-5 TRBV18 NA TRBD1 TGTGCCAGCTCACCTCCCAACAGGGGGAGGGAGACCCAGTACTTC CASSPPNRGRETQYF
TRBJ2-5 TRBV18 NA NA TGTGCCAGCTCACCGACGCAGAGGAGGTACCAAGAGACCCAGTACTTC CASSPTQRRYQETQYF
TRBJ2-3 TRBV2 NA NA TGTGCCAGCAGTCGCCTGAGGACAGATACGCAGTATTTT CASSRLRTDTQYF
TRBJ2-7 TRBV7-2 few NA TGTGCCAGCAGCCCCACCAGGGGTCGGGAGCAGTACTTC CASSPTRGREQYF
TRBJ1-5 TRBV5-6 NA NA TGTGCCAGCAGCCTGGGAGGGGAGGGTCAGCCCCAGCATTTT CASSLGGEGQPQHF
TRBJ2-7 TRBV11-2 few NA TGTGCCAGCAGCGATATAAGGGGGAAGACCTCCTACGAGCAGTACTTC CASSDIRGKTSYEQYF